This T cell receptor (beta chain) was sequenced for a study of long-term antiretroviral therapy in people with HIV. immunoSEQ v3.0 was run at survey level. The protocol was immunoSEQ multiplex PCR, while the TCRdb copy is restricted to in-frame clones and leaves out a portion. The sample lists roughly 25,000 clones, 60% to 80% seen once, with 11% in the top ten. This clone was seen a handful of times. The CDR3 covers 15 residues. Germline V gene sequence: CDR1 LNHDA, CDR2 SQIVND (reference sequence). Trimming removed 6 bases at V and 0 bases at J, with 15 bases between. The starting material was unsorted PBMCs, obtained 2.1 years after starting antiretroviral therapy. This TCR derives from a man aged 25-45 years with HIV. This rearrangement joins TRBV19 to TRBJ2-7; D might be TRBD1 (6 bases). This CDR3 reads CASSISRGNSYEQYF. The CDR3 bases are TGTGCCAGTAGCATCAGTAGGGGGAACTCCTACGAGCAGTACTTC.